A selection of T cell receptor beta chains follows, all from one sample in a study of cytomegalovirus exposure and HLA in healthy donors. Profiled with immunoSEQ multiplex PCR; TCRdb holds only in-frame clones, not every one. The table shows around 150,000 clones, with roughly 85% occurring only once. Source material: PBMCs. The receptor source for this set is a man aged 35 to 55 in good health and CMV-seropositive. Both conserved end residues are part of each CDR3. D genes are given only for firm matches. Rows give clone size only sometimes, using once, few, many, or a class for an expanded clone.

length	J	D	V	size	DNA	CDR3
12	TRBJ1-3	.	TRBV6-5	.	TGTGCCAGCAGGGCCCCTGGAAACACCATATATTTT	CASRAPGNTIYF
15	TRBJ1-1	.	TRBV27	.	TGTGCCAGCAGGCCGACGGCTATCGAGGGCACTGAAGCTTTCTTT	CASRPTAIEGTEAFF
16	TRBJ2-2	TRBD2	TRBV7-2	.	TGTGCCAGCAGCTTAGCCGGGGGGACCAACACCGGGGAGCTGTTTTTT	CASSLAGGTNTGELFF
15	TRBJ2-3	TRBD2	TRBV6-5	.	TGTGCCAGCAGGGTAGCGGGGATTAGCACAGATACGCAGTATTTT	CASRVAGISTDTQYF
13	TRBJ2-7	.	TRBV27	few	TGTGCCAGCAGTTTAACGGACAACTACGAGCAGTACTTC	CASSLTDNYEQYF
17	TRBJ2-3	TRBD2	TRBV27	.	TGTGCCAGCAGTTTATCAGGAGCTAGCGGGAGAACAGATACGCAGTATTTT	CASSLSGASGRTDTQYF
13	TRBJ2-7	.	TRBV14	.	TGTGCCAGCAGCCAAGTGGACACATACGAGCAGTACTTC	CASSQVDTYEQYF
17	TRBJ1-5	TRBD1	TRBV5-5	few	TGTGCCAGCAGCCCACGGACAGGGGATTATAGCAATCAGCCCCAGCATTTT	CASSPRTGDYSNQPQHF
14	TRBJ1-1	.	TRBV19	once	TGTGCCAGTCGACCGACAGCTAAGAACACTGAAGCTTTCTTT	CASRPTAKNTEAFF
16	TRBJ2-3	TRBD1	TRBV11-3	.	TGTGCCAGCAGCCCCCGGACAGGAGCTAGCACAGATACGCAGTATTTT	CASSPRTGASTDTQYF
15	TRBJ2-1	.	TRBV19	.	TGTGCCAGTAGTATAGAAGGGACTGGCTACAATGAGCAGTTCTTC	CASSIEGTGYNEQFF
13	TRBJ2-2	TRBD1	TRBV6-1	few	TGTGCCAGCAGCGTCGAGGGACAGCTAGAGCTGTTTTTT	CASSVEGQLELFF
14	TRBJ1-1	.	TRBV10-1	.	TGCGCCAGCACCCCGACGAGGGCAAACACTGAAGCTTTCTTT	CASTPTRANTEAFF
15	TRBJ2-4	TRBD2	TRBV6-5	.	TGTGCCAGCAGTTACTCATCTAGCGGGAGGTACATTCAGTACTTC	CASSYSSSGRYIQYF
17	TRBJ2-6	.	TRBV5-1	.	TGCGCCAGCACCCGGGACACCATCATCTCTGGGGCCAACGTCCTGACTTTC	CASTRDTIISGANVLTF
17	TRBJ1-5	TRBD1	TRBV19	few	TGTGCCACTACCTCAGGGGGGAGATCACATAGCAATCAGCCCCAGCATTTT	CATTSGGRSHSNQPQHF
13	TRBJ1-5	.	TRBV7-6	.	TGTGCCAGCAGCTGGGGAGCCAATCAGCCCCAGCATTTT	CASSWGANQPQHF
17	TRBJ2-7	TRBD2	TRBV28	.	TGTGCCAGCAGCACCCTAAGGGCTAGCGGGAGGAGGTACGAGCAGTACTTC	CASSTLRASGRRYEQYF
16	TRBJ2-7	TRBD2	TRBV14	.	TGTGCCAGCAGCCTCGGACTAGCGGGAAACAAGTACGAGCAGTACTTC	CASSLGLAGNKYEQYF
13	TRBJ2-7	TRBD1	TRBV10-3	.	TGTGCCATCAGCCGGGACAGGGTGAGGGAGCAGTACTTC	CAISRDRVREQYF
19	TRBJ2-3	TRBD2	TRBV4-2	few	TGTGCCAGCAGCCATCAGTCGACTAGCGGGCGATCACGCACAGATACGCAGTATTTT	CASSHQSTSGRSRTDTQYF
14	TRBJ1-1	.	TRBV7-8	.	TGTGCCAGCAGCTTCGGACAGATGAACACTGAAGCTTTCTTT	CASSFGQMNTEAFF
15	TRBJ2-1	TRBD2	TRBV7-7	.	TGTGCCAGCAGCTCAGGACTAGCGGGCTCGGATGAGCAGTTCTTC	CASSSGLAGSDEQFF
14	TRBJ2-7	.	TRBV7-9	.	TGTTCCAGCAGCTTAGTAAGGACAGCCTACGAGCAGTACTTC	CSSSLVRTAYEQYF
13	TRBJ2-4	.	TRBV7-2	.	TGTGCCAGCAGCTTAGGGCCGGGAGACATTCAGTACTTC	CASSLGPGDIQYF
15	TRBJ1-2	.	TRBV7-9	.	TGTGCCAGCAGCAATTTAGACACCTTGAACTATGGCTACACCTTC	CASSNLDTLNYGYTF
14	TRBJ1-2	.	TRBV30	.	TGTGCCTGGAGTGTAGACATCGAATCATATGGCTACACCTTC	CAWSVDIESYGYTF
16	TRBJ2-7	TRBD2	TRBV5-1	.	TGCGCCAGCAGCCCCTGGGCCAGCGGGAGTTCCTACGAGCAGTACTTC	CASSPWASGSSYEQYF
16	TRBJ2-7	TRBD1	TRBV6-5	.	TGTGCCAGCAGTTACGCGGGACAGGGGATGGCCTACGAGCAGTACTTC	CASSYAGQGMAYEQYF
13	TRBJ1-5	.	TRBV7-9	.	TGTGCCAGCAGCCCGGGAGGGGTCGGGCCCCAGCATTTT	CASSPGGVGPQHF
15	TRBJ1-1	TRBD1	TRBV7-9	.	TGTTCCAGCAGCTGGATTTTGGGACAGAATACTGAAGCTTTCTTT	CSSSWILGQNTEAFF
12	TRBJ1-1	.	TRBV7-9	few	TGTTCCAGCAGCCCCCGGGGCACTGAAGCTTTCTTT	CSSSPRGTEAFF
11	TRBJ2-7	.	TRBV6-5	once	TGTGCCAGCACCAAAGGGGTCGAGCAGTACTTC	CASTKGVEQYF
14	TRBJ2-1	.	TRBV11-1	once	TGTGCCAGCAGCCACGTACAATTCTACAATGAGCAGTTCTTC	CASSHVQFYNEQFF
16	TRBJ1-1	TRBD1	TRBV19	once	TGTGCCAGACAGGGGGGACAGGGGAGGTTGGGCGGTGAAGCTTTCTTT	CARQGGQGRLGGEAFF
15	TRBJ2-1	.	TRBV7-7	.	TGTGCTAGCAGCTTAGAGGCTAGCGTTGGCAATGAGCAGTTCTTC	CASSLEASVGNEQFF
15	TRBJ2-1	.	TRBV11-2	.	TGTGCCAGCAGCTCCTACCTGAGCTCCTACAATGAGCAGTTCTTC	CASSSYLSSYNEQFF
17	TRBJ2-3	.	TRBV5-1	.	TGCGCCATCCAAGGGACCCCAGGGGCGCGGGAGACAGATACGCAGTATTTT	CAIQGTPGARETDTQYF
15	TRBJ2-7	TRBD2	TRBV9	.	TGTGCCAGCAGCATTACTAGCGGGAGTTTGGACGAGCAGTACTTC	CASSITSGSLDEQYF
14	TRBJ1-3	.	TRBV19	.	TGTGCCAGTAGTAACCCAGGATTTGGAAACACCATATATTTT	CASSNPGFGNTIYF